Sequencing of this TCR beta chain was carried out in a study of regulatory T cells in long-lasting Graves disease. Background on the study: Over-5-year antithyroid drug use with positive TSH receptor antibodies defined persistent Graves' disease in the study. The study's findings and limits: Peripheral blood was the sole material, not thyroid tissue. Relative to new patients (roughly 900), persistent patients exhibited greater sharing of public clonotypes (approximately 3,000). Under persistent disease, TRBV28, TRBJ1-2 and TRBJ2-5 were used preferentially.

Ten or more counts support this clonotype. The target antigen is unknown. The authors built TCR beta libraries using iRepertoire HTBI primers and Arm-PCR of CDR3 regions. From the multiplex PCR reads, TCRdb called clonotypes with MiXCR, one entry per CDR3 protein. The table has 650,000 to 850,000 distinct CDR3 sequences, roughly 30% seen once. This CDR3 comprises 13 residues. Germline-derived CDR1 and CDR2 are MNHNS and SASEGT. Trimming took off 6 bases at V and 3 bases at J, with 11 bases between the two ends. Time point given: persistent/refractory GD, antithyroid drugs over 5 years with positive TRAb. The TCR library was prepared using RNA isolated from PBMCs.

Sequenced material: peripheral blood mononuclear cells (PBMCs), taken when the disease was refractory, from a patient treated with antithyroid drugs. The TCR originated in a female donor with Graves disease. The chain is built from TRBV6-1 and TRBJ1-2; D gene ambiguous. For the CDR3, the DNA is TGTGCCAGCAGCAGGACGGTGGACTATGGCTACACCTTC. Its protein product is CASSRTVDYGYTF.